A single sample is the source of the 5 T cell receptor beta chains below, sequenced in a study of cytotoxic CD8 clonotypes in ibrutinib-treated CLL. Clones were sequenced by immunoSEQ multiplex PCR, and TCRdb holds only the in-frame ones, with some missing. The data contain 330,000 or so clones, 60% to 80% of them singletons. The sequencing used PBMCs, collected after 36 months of ibrutinib treatment. Receptors originate from a human donor with chronic lymphocytic leukemia.

The J gene is TRBJ1-2, the V gene TRBV6-1; maybe TRBD1 (6 bases). The CDR3 spans 15 residues. V was shortened by 7 bases and J by 3 bases, with 18 bases between the two germline ends. Looked up from germline, CDR1 is MNHNS and CDR2 is SASEGT. The CDR3 spells CASTEGDTRYYGYTF. DNA for the CDR3: TGTGCCAGCACCGAGGGGGATACTAGGTACTATGGCTACACCTTC.

The CDR3 loop is CAILAEPAGGLEQYF. DNA of the CDR3: TGTGCCATCCTCGCGGAGCCTGCGGGAGGGCTCGAGCAGTACTTC. The V gene is TRBV10-3, the J gene TRBJ2-7, with TRBD2 identical over 9 bases. This CDR3 is built from 15 residues. V was pared by 8 bases and J by 6 bases, with 14 bases of the junction left unmatched. Germline V gene lookup returns CDR1 ENHRY and CDR2 SYGVKD.

This chain uses TRBV10-2 with TRBJ1-6, with no clear D. V shed 3 bases and J shed 5 bases, with 14 bases lying between them. Germline V gives CDR1 WSHSY, CDR2 SAAADI. This CDR3 comprises 16 residues. This CDR3 is CASSDVYLRHNSPLHF. The CDR3 coding sequence is TGCGCCAGCAGTGATGTTTATCTTAGACATAATTCACCCCTCCACTTT.

The chain has TRBV18 and TRBJ1-3; D unclear. CDR3 length equals 15 residues. CDR1 and CDR2 from the germline V gene are KGHSH and LQKENI. Trimming took 3 bases from V and 1 from J, leaving 10 bases between them. CDR3 DNA: TGTGCCAGCTCACCGAGGGCACCTTCTGGAAACACCATATATTTT. Its translation: CASSPRAPSGNTIYF.

The V call is TRBV5-1, the J call TRBJ2-5; TRBD2 aligns across 14 bases. V was clipped by 4 bases and J by 1 base; unmatched bases: 3. The germline V gene encodes CDR1 SGHRS and CDR2 YFSETQ. There are 16 residues in the CDR3. DNA of the CDR3: TGCGCCAGCAGCCAAGGACTAGCGGGGGGCCAAGAGACCCAGTACTTC. Its protein is CASSQGLAGGQETQYF. The full variable domain, in which reference TRBV5-1 and TRBJ2-5 provide the parts outside the CDR3, is KAGVTQTPRYLIKTRGQQVTLSCSPISGHRSVSWYQQTPGQGLQFLFEYFSETQRNKGNFPGRFSGRQFSNSRSEMNVSTLELGDSALYLCASSQGLAGGQETQYFGPGTRLLVL.